This T cell receptor (beta chain) comes out of a study of human T cells and chemical hapten exposure. The table lists this clonotype with a count of one. A much bigger clone sits one base away, suggesting this may be a read error. TCRdb reanalysed the 5' RACE reads using MiXCR and keeps one entry per CDR3 protein. The sample has about 140,000 distinct CDR3 sequences; 4.1% are singletons. From whole blood left unfractionated, total RNA was extracted. The germline CDR1 and CDR2 sequences are LNHDA and SQIVND (reference sequence). The CDR3 runs to 14 residues. This chain uses TRBV19 with TRBJ1-5, with D possibly TRBD1 on 6 matching bases. This sequence was found in a female donor in good health. The CDR3 spells CASSTIQGNQPQNF. The DNA of the CDR3 is TGTGCCAGTAGTACAATACAGGGAAATCAGCCCCAGAATTTT.